The 3 T cell receptor beta chains listed next were all sequenced from one sample in a study of T cell responses to AZD1222 COVID-19 vaccine. The assay was immunoSEQ multiplex PCR, and TCRdb's table has in-frame clones only and misses some. The sample consists of 100,000 to 150,000 clones, around nine tenths of them appearing once. This sample comprised peripheral blood, obtained on day 0 of AZD1222 vaccination. These receptors were collected from an adult in good health.

This chain joins TRBV19 and TRBJ1-2; D not resolved. Germline-derived CDR1 and CDR2 are LNHDA and SQIVND (reference sequence). The length of the CDR3 is 11 residues. Trimming pared 6 bases from V and 0 bases from J, leaving 2 bases between. The CDR3 nucleotides are TGTGCCAGTAGCCCTAACTATGGCTACACCTTC. Amino acid sequence: CASSPNYGYTF. Filled out from reference TRBV19 and TRBJ1-2, the complete variable domain reads DGGITQSPKYLFRKEGQNVTLSCEQNLNHDAMYWYRQDPGQGLRLIYYSQIVNDFQKGDIAEGYSVSREKKESFPLTVTSAQKNPTAFYLCASSPNYGYTFGSGTRLTVV.

The chain links TRBV21-1 to TRBJ2-7. TRBV21-1 is a known pseudogene. The CDR3 has 16 amino acids. CDR3 amino acids: CASSSNRRHLDYEQYF. The CDR3 DNA is TGTGCCAGCAGCAGTAACAGGAGGCACTTAGACTACGAGCAGTACTTC.

The gene calls are TRBV11-2 and TRBJ2-3, with 8 bases fitting TRBD1. The CDR3 consists of 15 residues. J gave up 6 bases and V 3 bases, and 8 bases lay outside the gene matches. Germline lookup yields CDR1 SGHAT and CDR2 FQNNGV. The CDR3 nucleotides read TGTGCCAGCAGCTTGGAGGACAGGGTGCGGGATACGCAGTATTTT. Translation gives CASSLEDRVRDTQYF.